A selection of T cell receptor beta chains follows, all from one sample in a study of CD4 T cells in relation to SARS-CoV-2 and coronaviruses. Sequencing was performed with immunoSEQ multiplex PCR; in TCRdb, only in-frame clones are kept and a portion is missing. The repertoire holds fewer than 25,000 clones, with under 80% as singletons. Their antigens remain unidentified. Material for sequencing was CD4+ T cells from PBMCs, cultured in vitro. The receptors originated from a human donor in good health. Each CDR3 is given with its conserved first and last residue. The order of the fields is CDR3 length, V gene, J gene, CDR3 protein.

cdr3_length: 11; v_call: TRBV21-1; j_call: TRBJ1-1; cdr3_aa: CASRAITEAFF
cdr3_length: 14; v_call: TRBV6-5; j_call: TRBJ1-2; cdr3_aa: CASSSTGQGYGYTF
cdr3_length: 15; v_call: TRBV5-8; j_call: TRBJ2-3; cdr3_aa: CASSLDGQGPDTQYF
cdr3_length: 16; v_call: TRBV6-4; j_call: TRBJ2-1; cdr3_aa: CASSDTAQGDYNEQFF
cdr3_length: 13; v_call: TRBV2; j_call: TRBJ1-5; cdr3_aa: CASCGQGDQPQHF
cdr3_length: 15; v_call: TRBV2; j_call: TRBJ2-7; cdr3_aa: CASSEIRGQALEQYF
cdr3_length: 12; v_call: TRBV4-3; j_call: TRBJ1-6; cdr3_aa: CASGQGRGPLHF
cdr3_length: 13; v_call: TRBV5-8; j_call: TRBJ1-5; cdr3_aa: CASSLRSNQPQHF
cdr3_length: 15; v_call: TRBV6-2/TRBV6-3; j_call: TRBJ2-1; cdr3_aa: CASSSFGGGGNEQFF
cdr3_length: 13; v_call: TRBV27; j_call: TRBJ2-7; cdr3_aa: CASRREGQGEQYF